In this sample, the clone carrying this T cell receptor beta chain turned up once. A read error may account for a junction end that differs from germline. CDR3 length: 18 residues. The data were obtained in a study of response to subunit inactivated influenza vaccine. One entry per CDR3 protein, called by TCRdb with MiXCR from the RT-PCR reads. This table has about 180,000 distinct CDR3 sequences, around 8.8% appearing once. This sequence joins TRBV12-3 or TRBV12-4 and TRBJ2-1, with 13 bases matching TRBD2. This clonotype originated in a man over 45 who received an inactivated influenza vaccine. The sample in question was non-naive T cells sorted from PBMCs, obtained on the day of vaccination. This chain's CDR3 is CASSGDEGLAGIQVEQCF. DNA for the CDR3: TGTGCCAGCAGTGGGGACGAGGGACTAGCGGGAATTCAGGTTGAGCAGTGCTTC.